A selection of T cell receptor beta chains follows, all from one sample in a study of blood T cell repertoires in COVID-19. Some clones are missing from TCRdb's copy, which holds only in-frame ones; the method was immunoSEQ multiplex PCR. Among 300,000 to 450,000 clones listed, roughly 86% were seen once. Input material: PBMCs or T cells enriched from blood (not recorded which). Receptor source: a woman in her 30s who had been exposed to COVID-19. Both conserved end residues are part of each CDR3. A D gene is named only where the DNA matches it firmly. Part of the rows lack a size; the others show once, few, many or a class for expanded clones.

clone size,D gene,V gene,J gene,CDR3 DNA,CDR3 protein
NA,TRBD1,TRBV18,TRBJ1-4,TGTGCCAGCTCTCCGGGACAGGTCGCTAATGAAAAACTGTTTTTT,CASSPGQVANEKLFF
NA,NA,TRBV28,TRBJ1-1,TGTGCCAGCAGACTAACTAACACTGAAGCTTTCTTT,CASRLTNTEAFF
NA,NA,TRBV6-5,TRBJ1-2,TGTGCCAGCAGTTACTCCCCCGGGGGGGCGGGGGGCTACACCTTC,CASSYSPGGAGGYTF
NA,NA,TRBV4-2,TRBJ1-3,TGTGCCAGCAGCCAAGTCTCAGTGGGCCCCCTCTCTGGAAACACCATATATTTT,CASSQVSVGPLSGNTIYF
NA,TRBD1,TRBV12-5,TRBJ2-7,TGTGCTAGTGGTTGGGATCCTAGAGACAGGGGATCCTACGAGCAGTACTTC,CASGWDPRDRGSYEQYF
NA,NA,TRBV5-1,TRBJ1-1,TGCGCCAGCAGCTTGGCTGGACCGGGGGCTTTCTTT,CASSLAGPGAFF
NA,TRBD2,TRBV19,TRBJ2-7,TGTGCCAGTAGTGGGGTAGCGGGAAGGAGGGACGAGCAGTACTTC,CASSGVAGRRDEQYF
NA,NA,TRBV23-1,TRBJ2-5,TGCGCCAGCAGTCAATCGAGGGAAGGAAACCAAGAGACCCAGTACTTC,CASSQSREGNQETQYF
NA,NA,TRBV27,TRBJ2-5,TGTGCCAGCAGTTTCCTATGGGGGGTCCAAGAGACCCAGTACTTC,CASSFLWGVQETQYF
NA,NA,TRBV5-1,TRBJ2-1,TGCGCCAGCAGCCCTGGGGTCCTCCAGGGGCTAACCTACAATGAGCAGTTCTTC,CASSPGVLQGLTYNEQFF
NA,TRBD1,TRBV28,TRBJ2-6,TGTGCCAGCAGTTTAAGGACAGGTTACTCTGGGGCCAACGTCCTGACTTTC,CASSLRTGYSGANVLTF
NA,NA,TRBV10-1,TRBJ1-1,TGCGCCAGCAGAAGACAGGACGAGAACACTGAAGCTTTCTTT,CASRRQDENTEAFF
NA,TRBD1,TRBV27,TRBJ1-1,TGTGCCAGCAGTTTAGAGGGGGCGCGCAACACTGAAGCTTTCTTT,CASSLEGARNTEAFF
NA,TRBD1,TRBV28,TRBJ2-7,TGTGCCAGCAGTCCCTCGACAGGGGGGACCTCCTACGAGCAGTACTTC,CASSPSTGGTSYEQYF
NA,TRBD2,TRBV7-3,TRBJ2-3,TGTGCCAGCAGCCGTGCGGGAGATAGGGCAGATACGCAGTATTTT,CASSRAGDRADTQYF
NA,NA,TRBV27,TRBJ2-1,TGTGCCAGCAGTTTCTCAGGCACCAGGTGGAATGAGCAGTTCTTC,CASSFSGTRWNEQFF
NA,NA,TRBV12-3/TRBV12-4,TRBJ1-3,TGTGCCAGCAGTCGGGGAAACACCATATATTTT,CASSRGNTIYF
NA,NA,TRBV5-1,TRBJ2-4,TGCGCCAGCAGCTTGTTCGCGGGGTCTGGTAAAAACATTCAGTACTTC,CASSLFAGSGKNIQYF
few,NA,TRBV30,TRBJ1-5,TGTGCCTGGAGTTACGCCGGGACATCCGATCAGCCCCAGCATTTT,CAWSYAGTSDQPQHF
NA,NA,TRBV7-6,TRBJ2-2,TGTGCCAGCAGCTCGACGGGCAGGGGCACCGGGGAGCTGTTTTTT,CASSSTGRGTGELFF
NA,TRBD2,TRBV7-8,TRBJ2-1,TGTGCCAGCAGCTTAGGGGGACTACCCAATGAGCAGTTCTTC,CASSLGGLPNEQFF
NA,NA,TRBV12-5,TRBJ2-3,TGTGCTAGTGGTTTGGTCCCATCTACAGGGCTCAGCACAGATACGCAGTATTTT,CASGLVPSTGLSTDTQYF
NA,NA,TRBV6-5,TRBJ1-5,TGTGCCAGCAGCGCGGGGCTTAGCAATCAGCCCCAGCATTTT,CASSAGLSNQPQHF
NA,NA,TRBV5-5,TRBJ1-1,TGTGCCAGCAGCTTGGAGGCGGACTACACTGAAGCTTTCTTT,CASSLEADYTEAFF
NA,NA,TRBV9,TRBJ2-1,TGTGCCAGCAGCGTATGGAGCTCCTACAATGAGCAGTTCTTC,CASSVWSSYNEQFF
NA,NA,TRBV27,TRBJ2-7,TGTGCCAGCAGTAAAATCGAGACTAACTACGAGCAGTACTTC,CASSKIETNYEQYF
NA,NA,TRBV11-1,TRBJ2-5,TGTGCCAGCAGCGGGGGGGCTAGCGGCCAAGAGACCCAGTACTTC,CASSGGASGQETQYF
NA,NA,TRBV5-1,TRBJ2-7,TGCGCCAGCAGCCAAGCGGTAACCTACGAGCAGTACTTC,CASSQAVTYEQYF
few,TRBD1,TRBV11-2,TRBJ2-7,TGTGCCAGCAGCTCGTTACAGGGGGCAGGGGAGCAGTACTTC,CASSSLQGAGEQYF
NA,NA,TRBV10-1,TRBJ2-7,TGCGCCAGCAGTGACCCTCACCGGGAGCAGTACTTC,CASSDPHREQYF
NA,NA,TRBV6-2/TRBV6-3,TRBJ2-1,TGTGCCAGCAGTTACCGGTCCTCCTACAATGAGCAGTTCTTC,CASSYRSSYNEQFF